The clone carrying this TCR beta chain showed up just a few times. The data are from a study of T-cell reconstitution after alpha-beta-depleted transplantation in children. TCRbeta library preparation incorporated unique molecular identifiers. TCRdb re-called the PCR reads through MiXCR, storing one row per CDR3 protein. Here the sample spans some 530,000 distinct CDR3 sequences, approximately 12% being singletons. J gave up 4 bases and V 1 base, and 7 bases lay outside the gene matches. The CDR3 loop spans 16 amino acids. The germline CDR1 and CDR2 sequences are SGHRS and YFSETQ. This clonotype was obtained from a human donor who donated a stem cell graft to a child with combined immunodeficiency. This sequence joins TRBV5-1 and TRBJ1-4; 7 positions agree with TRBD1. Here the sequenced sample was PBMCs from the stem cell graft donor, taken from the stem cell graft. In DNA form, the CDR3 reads TGCGCCAGCAGCTTGTTGACAGGGTCGGATAATGAAAAACTGTTTTTT. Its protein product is CASSLLTGSDNEKLFF.